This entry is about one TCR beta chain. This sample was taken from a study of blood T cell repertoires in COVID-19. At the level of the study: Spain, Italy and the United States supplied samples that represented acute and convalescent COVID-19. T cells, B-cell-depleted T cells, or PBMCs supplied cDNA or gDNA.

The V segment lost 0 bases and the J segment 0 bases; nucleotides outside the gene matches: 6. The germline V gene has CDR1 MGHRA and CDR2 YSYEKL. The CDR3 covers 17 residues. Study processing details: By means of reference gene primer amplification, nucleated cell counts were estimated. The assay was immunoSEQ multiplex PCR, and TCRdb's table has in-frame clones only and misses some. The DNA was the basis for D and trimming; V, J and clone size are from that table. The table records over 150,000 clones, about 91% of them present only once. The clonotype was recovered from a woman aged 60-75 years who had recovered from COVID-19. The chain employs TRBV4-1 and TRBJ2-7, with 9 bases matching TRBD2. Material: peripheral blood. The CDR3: CASSQETAGGASYEQYF. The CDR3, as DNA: TGCGCCAGCAGCCAAGAAACAGCGGGGGGAGCCTCCTACGAGCAGTACTTC.